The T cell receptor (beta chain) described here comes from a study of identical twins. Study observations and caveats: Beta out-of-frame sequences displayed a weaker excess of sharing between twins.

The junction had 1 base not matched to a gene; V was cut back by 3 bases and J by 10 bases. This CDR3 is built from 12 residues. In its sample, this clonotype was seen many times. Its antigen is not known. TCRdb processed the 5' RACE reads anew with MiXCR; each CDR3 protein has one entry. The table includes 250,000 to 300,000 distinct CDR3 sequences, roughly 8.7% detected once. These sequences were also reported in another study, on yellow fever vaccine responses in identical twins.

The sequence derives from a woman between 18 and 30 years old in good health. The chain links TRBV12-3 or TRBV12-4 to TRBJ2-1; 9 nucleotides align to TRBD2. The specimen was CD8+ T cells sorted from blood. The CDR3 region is CASSFGTSEQFF. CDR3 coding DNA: TGTGCCAGCAGTTTCGGGACTAGCGAGCAGTTCTTC.